The clone carrying this T cell receptor beta chain was counted at least ten times. The antigen is unknown. TCRdb ran MiXCR on the reads and lists one entry per CDR3 protein. Of fewer than 200,000 distinct CDR3 sequences listed, roughly 19% are singletons. This sample is drawn from a study of T cell repertoires in cytomegalovirus infection. Across the study: Public TCR beta signature analysis indicated the presence of both CMV infection and matching HLA type.

CDR1 and CDR2 from the germline V gene are SQVTM and ANQGSEA. V was trimmed by 4 bases and J by 2 bases, leaving 6 bases between them. This CDR3 has 12 residues. Broader study findings: Cumulative frequency (of public TCR beta family members) identified carriers of CMV plus the relevant HLA. Ex vivo responses were dominated by HLA-C-restricted CMV-specific TCR beta clonotypes.

The TCR comes from a human donor in good health (CMV status not recorded). Some clones in this sample may be carry-over from other donors' samples. The J gene is TRBJ1-5, the V gene TRBV29-1; D call uncertain. Input material: PBMCs. This CDR3 is CSVGQGNQPQHF. CDR3 sequence (DNA): TGCAGCGTTGGGCAGGGCAATCAGCCCCAGCATTTT.